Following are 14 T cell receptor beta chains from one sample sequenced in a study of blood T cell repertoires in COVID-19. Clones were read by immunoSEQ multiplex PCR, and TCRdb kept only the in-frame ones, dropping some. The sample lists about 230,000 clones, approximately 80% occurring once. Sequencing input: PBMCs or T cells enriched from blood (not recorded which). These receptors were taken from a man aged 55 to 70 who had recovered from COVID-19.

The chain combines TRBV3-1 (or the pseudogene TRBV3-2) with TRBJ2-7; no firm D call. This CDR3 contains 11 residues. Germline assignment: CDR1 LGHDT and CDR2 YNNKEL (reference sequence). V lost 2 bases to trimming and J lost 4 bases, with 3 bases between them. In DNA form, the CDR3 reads TGTGCCAGCAGCCAACTTTACGAGCAGTACTTC. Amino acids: CASSQLYEQYF.

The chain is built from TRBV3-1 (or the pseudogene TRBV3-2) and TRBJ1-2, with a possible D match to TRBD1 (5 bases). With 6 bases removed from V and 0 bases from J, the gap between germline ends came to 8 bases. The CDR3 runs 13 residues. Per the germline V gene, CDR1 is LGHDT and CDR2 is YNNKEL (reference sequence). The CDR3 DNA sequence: TGTGCCAGCAGGGGGCTTACTAACTATGGCTACACCTTC. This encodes CASRGLTNYGYTF.

The CDR3 DNA sequence: TGTGCCAGCAGTCGGGACAGGGGCAATTCACCCCTCCACTTT. Translation gives CASSRDRGNSPLHF. The genes are TRBV6-5 and TRBJ1-6, with TRBD1 identical over 10 bases. Germline V lookup: CDR1 MNHEY, CDR2 SVGAGI. The CDR3 has 14 amino acids. J gave up 7 bases and V 5 bases, and 2 bases lay outside the gene matches.

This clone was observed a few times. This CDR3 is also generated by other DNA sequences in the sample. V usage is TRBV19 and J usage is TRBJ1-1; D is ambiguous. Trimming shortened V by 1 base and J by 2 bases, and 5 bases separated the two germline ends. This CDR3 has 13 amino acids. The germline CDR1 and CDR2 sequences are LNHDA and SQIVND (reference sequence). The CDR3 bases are TGTGCCAGTAGTATAGGGCAAAACACTGAAGCTTTCTTT. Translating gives CASSIGQNTEAFF.

This CDR3 is CASVALWGDTIYF. The CDR3, as DNA: TGTGCTAGTGTGGCCTTATGGGGGGACACCATATATTTT. J is TRBJ1-3 and V is TRBV12-5; D may be TRBD1 (5 bases). Germline V CDR1 and CDR2: LGHNT, FRNRAP. This CDR3 is built from 13 residues. Trimming removed 7 bases at V and 8 bases at J, with 15 bases between.

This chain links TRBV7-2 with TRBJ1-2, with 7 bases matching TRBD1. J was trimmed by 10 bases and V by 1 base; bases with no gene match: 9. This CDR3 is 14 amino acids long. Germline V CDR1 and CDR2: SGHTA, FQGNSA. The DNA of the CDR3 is TGTGCCAGCAGCTTAGGTGGGACAGCTTCCGTCTACACCTTC. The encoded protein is CASSLGGTASVYTF.

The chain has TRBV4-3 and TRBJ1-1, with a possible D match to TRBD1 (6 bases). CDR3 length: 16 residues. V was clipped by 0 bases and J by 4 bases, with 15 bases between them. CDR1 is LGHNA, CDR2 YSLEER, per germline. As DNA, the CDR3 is TGCGCCAGCAGCCAAGACCCAGGGGATTTCGGCACTGAAGCTTTCTTT. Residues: CASSQDPGDFGTEAFF.

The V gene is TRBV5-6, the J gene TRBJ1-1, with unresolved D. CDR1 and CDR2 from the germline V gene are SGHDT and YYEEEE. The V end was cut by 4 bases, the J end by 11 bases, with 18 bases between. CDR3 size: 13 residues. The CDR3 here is CASSPPRTGMAFF. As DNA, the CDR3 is TGTGCCAGCAGCCCCCCCCGGACGGGGATGGCTTTCTTT. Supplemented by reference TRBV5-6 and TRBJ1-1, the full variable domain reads DAGVTQSPTHLIKTRGQQVTLRCSPKSGHDTVSWYQQALGQGPQFIFQYYEEEERQRGNFPDRFSGHQFPNYSSELNVNALLLGDSALYLCASSPPRTGMAFFGQGTRLTVV.

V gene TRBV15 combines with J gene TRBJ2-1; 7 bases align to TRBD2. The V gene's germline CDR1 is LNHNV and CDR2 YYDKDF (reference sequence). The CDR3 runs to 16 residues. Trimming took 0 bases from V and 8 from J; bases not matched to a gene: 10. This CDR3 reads CATSRDLLGGGDEQFF. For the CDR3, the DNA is TGTGCCACCAGCAGAGATCTATTGGGCGGGGGAGATGAGCAGTTCTTC.

As DNA, the CDR3 is TGCGCCAGCAGCTTTGAGGGGACAGGGGCTCGGGCTGAAGCTTTCTTT. This codes for CASSFEGTGARAEAFF. V gene TRBV5-1 combines with J gene TRBJ1-1, with 10 bases fitting TRBD1. With V trimmed by 2 bases and J by 6 bases, 10 bases remained unmatched. Per germline, CDR1 SGHRS and CDR2 YFSETQ. The CDR3 is 16 residues long.

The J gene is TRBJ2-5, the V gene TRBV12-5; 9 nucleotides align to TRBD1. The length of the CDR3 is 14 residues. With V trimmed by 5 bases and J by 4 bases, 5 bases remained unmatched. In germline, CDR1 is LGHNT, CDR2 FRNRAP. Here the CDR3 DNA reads TGTGCTAGTGGTCCTGGACAGGGGAGAGAGACCCAGTACTTC. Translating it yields CASGPGQGRETQYF.

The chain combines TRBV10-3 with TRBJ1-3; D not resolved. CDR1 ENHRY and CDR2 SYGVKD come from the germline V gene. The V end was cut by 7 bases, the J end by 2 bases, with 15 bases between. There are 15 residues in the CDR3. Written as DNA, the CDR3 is TGTGCCATCACCCGGGGATTGGAGCCTGGAAACACCATATATTTT. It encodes CAITRGLEPGNTIYF.

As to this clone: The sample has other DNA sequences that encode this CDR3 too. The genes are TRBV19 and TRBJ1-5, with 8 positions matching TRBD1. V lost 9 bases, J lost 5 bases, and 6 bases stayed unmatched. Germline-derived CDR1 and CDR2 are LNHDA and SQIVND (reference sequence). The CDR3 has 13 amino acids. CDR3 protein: CASSIQGDQPQHF. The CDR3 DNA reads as TGTGCCAGCTCGATACAGGGGGATCAGCCCCAGCATTTT.

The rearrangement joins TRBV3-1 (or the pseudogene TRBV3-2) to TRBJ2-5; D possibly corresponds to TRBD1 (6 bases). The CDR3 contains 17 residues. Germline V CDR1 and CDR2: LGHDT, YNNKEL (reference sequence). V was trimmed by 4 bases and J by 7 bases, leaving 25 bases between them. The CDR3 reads CASSRALGDNGSGTQYF. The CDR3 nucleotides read TGTGCCAGCAGCCGCGCACTCGGGGACAATGGGTCTGGGACCCAGTACTTC.